This T cell receptor (beta chain) was sequenced in a study of blood T cell repertoires in COVID-19. For the study at large: Samples came from the United States, Italy and Spain, spanning acute and convalescent COVID-19. T cells, B-cell-depleted T cells, or PBMCs supplied cDNA or gDNA.

This clone was seen once. Authors' data handling: Quantification of nucleated cells was approximated via reference gene primer amplification. Only in-frame clones appear in the TCRdb table, and some are missing; sequencing was by immunoSEQ multiplex PCR. V, J and clone size are those of that table, while D and trimming were read from the DNA. The sample lists fewer than 130,000 clones, 87% occurring once. The CDR3 contains 20 residues. The specimen was peripheral blood. This TCR was sampled from a human donor in a cohort sampled during active COVID-19. The V and J genes are TRBV12-2 and TRBJ2-1; the listed D gene, TRBD2, was not tested against the DNA. TRBV12-2 is labeled a pseudogene. This CDR3 is CASRLKGLAGSRSSYNEQFF. The CDR3 nucleotides read TGTGCAAGTCGCTTAAAGGGACTAGCGGGCAGTAGGAGCTCCTACAATGAGCAGTTCTTC.